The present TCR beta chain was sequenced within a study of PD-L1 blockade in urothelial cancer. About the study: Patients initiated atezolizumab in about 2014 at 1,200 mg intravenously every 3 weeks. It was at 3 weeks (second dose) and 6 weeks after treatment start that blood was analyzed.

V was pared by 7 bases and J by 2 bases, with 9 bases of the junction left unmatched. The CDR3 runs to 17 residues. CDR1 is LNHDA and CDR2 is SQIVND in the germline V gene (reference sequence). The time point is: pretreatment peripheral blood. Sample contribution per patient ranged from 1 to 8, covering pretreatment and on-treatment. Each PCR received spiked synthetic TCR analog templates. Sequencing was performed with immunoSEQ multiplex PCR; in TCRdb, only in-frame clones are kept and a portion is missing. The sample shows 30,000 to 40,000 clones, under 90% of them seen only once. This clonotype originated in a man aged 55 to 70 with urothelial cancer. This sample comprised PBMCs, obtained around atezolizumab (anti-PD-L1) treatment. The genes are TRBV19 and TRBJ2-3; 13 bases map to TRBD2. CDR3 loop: CASKDLGLAGFTDTQYF. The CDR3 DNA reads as TGTGCCAGTAAGGACCTGGGACTAGCGGGATTCACAGATACGCAGTATTTT.